This entry features one T cell receptor beta chain sequence. This record comes from a study of blood T cell repertoires in COVID-19. Study-level information: Both acute and convalescent COVID-19 samples were obtained from the United States, Italy and Spain. Sources were T cells, B-cell-depleted T cells, or PBMCs; the material itself was cDNA or gDNA.

The CDR3 spans 14 residues. Trimming took 6 bases from V and 9 from J; bases not matched to a gene: 8. From germline, CDR1 is SEHNR and CDR2 FQNEAQ (reference sequence). In the original workflow: Reference gene primer amplification yielded estimated nucleated cell counts. Produced via immunoSEQ multiplex PCR; TCRdb's table is partial and in-frame only. Clone size and V and J calls were adopted from that table, with D and trimming inferred from the DNA. The sample yields about 290,000 clones, around 89% seen once. Sequencing was performed on peripheral blood. This chain connects TRBV7-9 to TRBJ2-3, with 11 bases lining up with TRBD2. The sequence came from a man in his forties with acute or convalescent COVID-19. CDR3 residues: CASRTSGAAGTQYF. As DNA, the CDR3 is TGTGCCAGCAGGACTAGCGGGGCGGCCGGGACGCAGTATTTT.